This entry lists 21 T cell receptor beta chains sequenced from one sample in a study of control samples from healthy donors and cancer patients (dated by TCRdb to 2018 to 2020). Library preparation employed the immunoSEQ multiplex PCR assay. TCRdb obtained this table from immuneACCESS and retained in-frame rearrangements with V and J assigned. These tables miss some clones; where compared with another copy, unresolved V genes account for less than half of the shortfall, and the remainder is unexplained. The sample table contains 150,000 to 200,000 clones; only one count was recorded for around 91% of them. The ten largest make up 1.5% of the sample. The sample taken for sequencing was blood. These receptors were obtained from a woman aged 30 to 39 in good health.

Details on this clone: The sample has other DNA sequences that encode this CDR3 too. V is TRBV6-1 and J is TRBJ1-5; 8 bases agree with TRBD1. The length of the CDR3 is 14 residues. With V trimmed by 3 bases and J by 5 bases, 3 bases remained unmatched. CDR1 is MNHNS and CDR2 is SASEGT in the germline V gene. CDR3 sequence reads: CASSEAGGHQPQHF. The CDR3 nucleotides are TGTGCCAGCAGTGAGGCAGGGGGCCATCAGCCCCAGCATTTT.

Here the CDR3 reads CASRQGANPYGYTF. DNA for the CDR3: TGTGCCAGCAGACAGGGGGCGAATCCCTATGGCTACACCTTC. J is TRBJ1-2 and V is TRBV28; 9 bases map to TRBD1. Germline V lookup: CDR1 MDHEN, CDR2 SYDVKM. CDR3 size: 14 residues. After removal of 6 bases from V and 4 bases from J, the junction contained 6 bases not matched to a gene.

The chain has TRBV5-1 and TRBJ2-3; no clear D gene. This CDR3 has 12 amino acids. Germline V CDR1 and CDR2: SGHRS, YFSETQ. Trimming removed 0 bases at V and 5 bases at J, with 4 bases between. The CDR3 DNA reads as TGCGCCAGCAGCTTGGAGAAAGATACGCAGTATTTT. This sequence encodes CASSLEKDTQYF.

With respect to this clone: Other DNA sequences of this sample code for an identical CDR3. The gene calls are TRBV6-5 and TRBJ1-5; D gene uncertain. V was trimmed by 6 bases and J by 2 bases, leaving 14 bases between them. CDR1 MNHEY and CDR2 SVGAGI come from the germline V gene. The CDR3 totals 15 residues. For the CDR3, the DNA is TGTGCCAGCAGCCCCGGACGGTGGGGCAATCAGCCCCAGCATTTT. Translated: CASSPGRWGNQPQHF.

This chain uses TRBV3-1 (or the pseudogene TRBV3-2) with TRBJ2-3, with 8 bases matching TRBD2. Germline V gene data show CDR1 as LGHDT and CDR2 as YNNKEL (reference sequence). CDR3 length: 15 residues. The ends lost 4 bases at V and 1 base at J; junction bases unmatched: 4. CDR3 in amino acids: CASSRGLGRTDTQYF. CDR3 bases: TGTGCCAGCAGCCGGGGACTAGGCCGCACAGATACGCAGTATTTT.

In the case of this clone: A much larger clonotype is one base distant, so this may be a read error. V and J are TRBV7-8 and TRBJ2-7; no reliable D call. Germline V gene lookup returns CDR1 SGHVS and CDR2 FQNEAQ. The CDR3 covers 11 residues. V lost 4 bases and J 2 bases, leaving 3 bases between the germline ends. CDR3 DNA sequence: TGTGCCAGCAGCTCAGCCTACGAGCAGTACTTC. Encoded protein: CASSSAYEQYF.

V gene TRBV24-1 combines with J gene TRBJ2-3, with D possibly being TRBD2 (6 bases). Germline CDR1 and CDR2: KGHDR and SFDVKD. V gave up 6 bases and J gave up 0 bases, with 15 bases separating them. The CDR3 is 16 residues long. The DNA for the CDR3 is TGTGCCACCAGTCCGGGACTTACATCTAGCACAGATACGCAGTATTTT. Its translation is CATSPGLTSSTDTQYF.

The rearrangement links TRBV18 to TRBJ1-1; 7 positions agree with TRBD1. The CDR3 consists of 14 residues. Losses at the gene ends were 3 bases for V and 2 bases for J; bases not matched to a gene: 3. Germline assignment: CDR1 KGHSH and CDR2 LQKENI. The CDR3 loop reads CASSPGQLNTEAFF. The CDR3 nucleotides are TGTGCCAGCTCACCGGGACAGCTTAACACTGAAGCTTTCTTT.

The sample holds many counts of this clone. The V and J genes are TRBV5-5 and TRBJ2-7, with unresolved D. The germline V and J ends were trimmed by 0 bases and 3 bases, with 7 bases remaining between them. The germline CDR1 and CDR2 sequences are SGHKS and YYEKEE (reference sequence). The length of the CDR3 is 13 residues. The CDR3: CASSLGTDYEQYF. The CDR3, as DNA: TGTGCCAGCAGCTTGGGGACCGACTACGAGCAGTACTTC.

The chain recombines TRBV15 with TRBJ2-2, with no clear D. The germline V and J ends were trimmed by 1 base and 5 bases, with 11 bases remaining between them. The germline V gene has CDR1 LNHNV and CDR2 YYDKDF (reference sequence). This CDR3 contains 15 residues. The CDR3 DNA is TGTGCCACCAGCAGAGTTGGGGTGCGAACCGGGGAGCTGTTTTTT. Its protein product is CATSRVGVRTGELFF.

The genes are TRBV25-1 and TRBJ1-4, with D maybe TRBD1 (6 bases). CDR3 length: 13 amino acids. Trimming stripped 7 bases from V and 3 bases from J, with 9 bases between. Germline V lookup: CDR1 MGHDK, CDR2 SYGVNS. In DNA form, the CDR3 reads TGTGCCAGCAAGAGACAGGCTAATGAAAAACTGTTTTTT. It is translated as CASKRQANEKLFF.

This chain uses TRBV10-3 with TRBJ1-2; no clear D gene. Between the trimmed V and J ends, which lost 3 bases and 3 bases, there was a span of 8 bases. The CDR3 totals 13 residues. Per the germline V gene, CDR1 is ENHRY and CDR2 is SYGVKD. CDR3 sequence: CAISEPSDYGYTF. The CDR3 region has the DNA TGTGCCATCAGTGAACCGAGTGACTATGGCTACACCTTC.

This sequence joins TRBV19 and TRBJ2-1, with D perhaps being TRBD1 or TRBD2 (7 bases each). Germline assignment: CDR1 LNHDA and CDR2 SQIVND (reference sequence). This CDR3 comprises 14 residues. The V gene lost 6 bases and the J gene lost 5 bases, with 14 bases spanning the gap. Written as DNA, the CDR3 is TGTGCCAGTAGAAGTCAGGGGGGGAACAATGAGCAGTTCTTC. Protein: CASRSQGGNNEQFF.

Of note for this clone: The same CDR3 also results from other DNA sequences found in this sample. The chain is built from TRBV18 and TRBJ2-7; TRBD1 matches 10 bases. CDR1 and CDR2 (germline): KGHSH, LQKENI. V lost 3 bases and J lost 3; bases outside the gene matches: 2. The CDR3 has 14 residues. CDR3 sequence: CASSPRTGGYEQYF. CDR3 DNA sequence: TGTGCCAGCTCACCCCGGACAGGGGGCTACGAGCAGTACTTC.

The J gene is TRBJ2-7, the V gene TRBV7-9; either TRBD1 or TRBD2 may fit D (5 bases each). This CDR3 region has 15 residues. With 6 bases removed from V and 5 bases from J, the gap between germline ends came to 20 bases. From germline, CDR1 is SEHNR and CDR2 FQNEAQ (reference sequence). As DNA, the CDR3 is TGTGCCAGCAGGAGGGACGGAACCACTCGAGACGAGCAGTACTTC. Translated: CASRRDGTTRDEQYF.

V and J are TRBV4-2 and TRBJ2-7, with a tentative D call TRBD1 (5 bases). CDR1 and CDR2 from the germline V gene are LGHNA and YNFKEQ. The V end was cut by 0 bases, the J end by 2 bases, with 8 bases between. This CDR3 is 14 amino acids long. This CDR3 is CASSQDRAAYEQYF. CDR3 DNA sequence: TGTGCCAGCAGCCAAGACAGGGCGGCCTACGAGCAGTACTTC.

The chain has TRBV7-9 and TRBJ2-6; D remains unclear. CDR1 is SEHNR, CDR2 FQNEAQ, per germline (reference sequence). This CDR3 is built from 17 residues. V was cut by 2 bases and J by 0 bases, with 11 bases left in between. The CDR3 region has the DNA TGTGCCAGCAGCTTATATGGCCACAGCTCTGGGGCCAACGTCCTGACTTTC. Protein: CASSLYGHSSGANVLTF.

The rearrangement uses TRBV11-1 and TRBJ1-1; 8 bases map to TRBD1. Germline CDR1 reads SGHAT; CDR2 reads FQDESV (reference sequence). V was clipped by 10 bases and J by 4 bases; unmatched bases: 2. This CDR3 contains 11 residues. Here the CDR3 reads CAIQGATEAFF. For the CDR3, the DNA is TGTGCCATTCAGGGGGCCACTGAAGCTTTCTTT.

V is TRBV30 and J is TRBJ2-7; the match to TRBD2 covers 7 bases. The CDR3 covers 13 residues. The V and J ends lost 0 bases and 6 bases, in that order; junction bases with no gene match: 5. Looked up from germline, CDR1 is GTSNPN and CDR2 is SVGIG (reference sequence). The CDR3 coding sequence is TGTGCCTGGAGTGTACGGGCGGGAGTCGAGCAGTACTTC. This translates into CAWSVRAGVEQYF. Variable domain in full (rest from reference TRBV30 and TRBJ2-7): SQTIHQWPATLVQPVGSPLSLECTVEGTSNPNLYWYRQAAGRGLQLLFYSVGIGQISSEVPQNLSASRPQDRQFILSSKKLLLSDSGFYLCAWSVRAGVEQYFGPGTRLTVT.

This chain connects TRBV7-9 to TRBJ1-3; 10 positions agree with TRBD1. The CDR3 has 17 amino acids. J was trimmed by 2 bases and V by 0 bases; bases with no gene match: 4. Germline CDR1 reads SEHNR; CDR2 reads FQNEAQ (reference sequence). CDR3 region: CASSLADGQGAGNTIYF. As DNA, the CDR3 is TGTGCCAGCAGCTTAGCGGATGGACAGGGGGCTGGAAACACCATATATTTT.

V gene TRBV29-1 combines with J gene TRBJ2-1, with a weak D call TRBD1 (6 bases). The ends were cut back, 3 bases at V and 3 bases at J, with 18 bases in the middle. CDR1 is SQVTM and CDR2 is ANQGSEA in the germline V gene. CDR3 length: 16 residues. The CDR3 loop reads CSVDPPDRPYYNEQFF. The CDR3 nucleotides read TGCAGCGTTGATCCCCCAGACAGGCCCTACTACAATGAGCAGTTCTTC.